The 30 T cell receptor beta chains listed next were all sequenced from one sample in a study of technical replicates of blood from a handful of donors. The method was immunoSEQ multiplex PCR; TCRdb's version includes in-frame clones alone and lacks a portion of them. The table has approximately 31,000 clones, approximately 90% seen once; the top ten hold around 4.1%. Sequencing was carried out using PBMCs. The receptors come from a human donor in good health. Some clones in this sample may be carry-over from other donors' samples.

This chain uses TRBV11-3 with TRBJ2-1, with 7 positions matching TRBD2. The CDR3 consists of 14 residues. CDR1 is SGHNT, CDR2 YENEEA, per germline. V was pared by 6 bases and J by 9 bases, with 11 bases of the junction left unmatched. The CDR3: CASSSTGGTPEQFF. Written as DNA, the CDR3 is TGTGCCAGCAGTTCGACGGGGGGTACGCCTGAGCAGTTCTTC.

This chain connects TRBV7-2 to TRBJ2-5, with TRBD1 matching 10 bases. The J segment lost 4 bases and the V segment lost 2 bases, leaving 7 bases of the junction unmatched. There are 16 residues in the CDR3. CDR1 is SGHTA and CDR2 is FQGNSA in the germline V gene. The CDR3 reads CASSLSGTGVSETQYF. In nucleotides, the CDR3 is TGTGCCAGCAGCTTATCTGGGACAGGGGTTTCAGAGACCCAGTACTTC.

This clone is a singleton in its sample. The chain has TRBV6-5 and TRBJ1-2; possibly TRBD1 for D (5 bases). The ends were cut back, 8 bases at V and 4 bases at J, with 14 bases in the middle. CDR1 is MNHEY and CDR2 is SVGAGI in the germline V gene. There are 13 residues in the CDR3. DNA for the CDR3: TGTGCCAGCGCCCCCCCTCAGGGCTATGGCTACACCTTC. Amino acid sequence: CASAPPQGYGYTF.

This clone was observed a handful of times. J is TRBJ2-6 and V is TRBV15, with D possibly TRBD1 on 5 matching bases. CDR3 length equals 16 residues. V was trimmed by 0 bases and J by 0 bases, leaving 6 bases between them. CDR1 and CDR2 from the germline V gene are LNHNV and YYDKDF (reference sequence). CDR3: CATSRDRGSGANVLTF. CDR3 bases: TGTGCCACCAGCAGAGATAGGGGCTCTGGGGCCAACGTCCTGACTTTC.

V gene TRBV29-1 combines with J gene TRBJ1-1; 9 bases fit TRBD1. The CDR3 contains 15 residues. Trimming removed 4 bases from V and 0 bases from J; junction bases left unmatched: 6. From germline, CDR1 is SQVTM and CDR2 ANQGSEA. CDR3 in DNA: TGCAGCGTTGTAAGGACAGGGGCGTTGAACACTGAAGCTTTCTTT. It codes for CSVVRTGALNTEAFF.

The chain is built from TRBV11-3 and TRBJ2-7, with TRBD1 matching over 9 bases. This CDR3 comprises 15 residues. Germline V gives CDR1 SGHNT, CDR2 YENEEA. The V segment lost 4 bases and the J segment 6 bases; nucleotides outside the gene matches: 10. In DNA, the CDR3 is TGTGCCAGCAGCTCGGGCGGACAGGGGATGGTCGAGCAGTACTTC. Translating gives CASSSGGQGMVEQYF.

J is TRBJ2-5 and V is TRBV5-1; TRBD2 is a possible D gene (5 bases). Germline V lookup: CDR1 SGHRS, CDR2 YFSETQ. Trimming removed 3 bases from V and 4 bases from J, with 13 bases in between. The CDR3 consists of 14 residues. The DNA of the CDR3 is TGCGCCAGCAGCTACGGACTTAGAGGAGAGACCCAGTACTTC. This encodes CASSYGLRGETQYF.

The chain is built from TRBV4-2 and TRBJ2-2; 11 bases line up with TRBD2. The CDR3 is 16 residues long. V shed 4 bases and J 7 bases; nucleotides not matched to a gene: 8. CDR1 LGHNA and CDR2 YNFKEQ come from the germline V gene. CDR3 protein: CASSRNSGGAVGELFF. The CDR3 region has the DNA TGTGCCAGCAGCCGGAATAGCGGGGGGGCCGTCGGGGAGCTGTTTTTT.

Here the CDR3 DNA reads TGTGCCAGCAGTGATGGACAGGCTAACACTGAAGCTTTCTTT. Translation gives CASSDGQANTEAFF. V and J are TRBV6-4 and TRBJ1-1; 7 bases are shared with TRBD1. J lost 2 bases, V lost 3 bases, and 3 bases had no gene match. Germline assignment: CDR1 MRHNA and CDR2 SNTAGT. The CDR3 has 14 residues.

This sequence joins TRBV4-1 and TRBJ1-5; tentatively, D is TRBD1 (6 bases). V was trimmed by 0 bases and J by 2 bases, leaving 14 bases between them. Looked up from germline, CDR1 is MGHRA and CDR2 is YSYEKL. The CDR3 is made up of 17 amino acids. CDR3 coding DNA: TGCGCCAGCAGCCAAGATGGGGGCAGGGTCGGCAATCAGCCCCAGCATTTT. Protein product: CASSQDGGRVGNQPQHF.

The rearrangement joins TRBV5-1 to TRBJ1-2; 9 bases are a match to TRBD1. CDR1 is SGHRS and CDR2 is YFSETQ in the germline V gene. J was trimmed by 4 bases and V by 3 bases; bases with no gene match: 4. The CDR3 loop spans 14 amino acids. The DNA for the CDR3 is TGCGCCAGCAGCTCAGAGGGACAGGGCTATGGCTACACCTTC. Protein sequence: CASSSEGQGYGYTF.

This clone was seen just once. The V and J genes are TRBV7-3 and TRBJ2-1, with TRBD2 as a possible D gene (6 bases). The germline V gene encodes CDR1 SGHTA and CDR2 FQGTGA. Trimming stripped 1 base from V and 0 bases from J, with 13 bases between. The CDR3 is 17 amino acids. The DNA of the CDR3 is TGTGCCAGCAGCTTAATGGGTGCGGGAAGCTCCTACAATGAGCAGTTCTTC. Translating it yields CASSLMGAGSSYNEQFF.

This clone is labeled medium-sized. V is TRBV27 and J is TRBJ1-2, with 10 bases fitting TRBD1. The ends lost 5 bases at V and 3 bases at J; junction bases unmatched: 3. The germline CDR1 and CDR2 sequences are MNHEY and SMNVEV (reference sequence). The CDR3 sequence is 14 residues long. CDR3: CASSRDRGDYGYTF. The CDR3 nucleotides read TGTGCCAGCAGTAGGGACAGGGGAGACTATGGCTACACCTTC.

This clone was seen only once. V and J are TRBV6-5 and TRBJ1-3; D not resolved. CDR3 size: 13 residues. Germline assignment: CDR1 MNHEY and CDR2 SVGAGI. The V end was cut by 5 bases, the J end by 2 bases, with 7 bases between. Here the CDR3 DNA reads TGTGCCAGCAGTCCCTTCGCTGGAAACACCATATATTTT. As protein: CASSPFAGNTIYF.

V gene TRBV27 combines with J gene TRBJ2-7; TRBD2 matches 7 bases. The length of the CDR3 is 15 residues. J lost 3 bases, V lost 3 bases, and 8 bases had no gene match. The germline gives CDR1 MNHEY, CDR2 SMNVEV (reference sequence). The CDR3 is CASSLGEGPYYEQYF. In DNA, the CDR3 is TGTGCCAGCAGTTTGGGGGAGGGCCCCTACTACGAGCAGTACTTC.

This CDR3 is CASSQEDREYNEQFF. In DNA form, the CDR3 reads TGCGCCAGCAGCCAAGAGGACAGGGAATACAATGAGCAGTTCTTC. The V call is TRBV4-3, the J call TRBJ2-1; 8 nucleotides line up with TRBD1. The CDR3 runs 15 residues. V lost 0 bases to trimming and J lost 4 bases; unmatched junction nucleotides: 2. Germline V CDR1 and CDR2: LGHNA, YSLEER.

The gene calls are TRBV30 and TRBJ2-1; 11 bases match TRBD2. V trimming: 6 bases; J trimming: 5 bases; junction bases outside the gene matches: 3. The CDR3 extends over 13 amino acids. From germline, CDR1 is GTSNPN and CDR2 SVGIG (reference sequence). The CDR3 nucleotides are TGTGCCTGTACGGGACTAGCGGACAATGAGCAGTTCTTC. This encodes CACTGLADNEQFF.

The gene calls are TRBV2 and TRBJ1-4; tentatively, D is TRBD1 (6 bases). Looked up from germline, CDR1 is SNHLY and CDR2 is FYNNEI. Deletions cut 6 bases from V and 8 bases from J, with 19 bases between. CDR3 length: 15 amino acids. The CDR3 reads CASSGGGQGGEKLFF. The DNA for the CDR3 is TGTGCCAGCAGCGGCGGGGGGCAGGGAGGAGAAAAACTGTTTTTT.

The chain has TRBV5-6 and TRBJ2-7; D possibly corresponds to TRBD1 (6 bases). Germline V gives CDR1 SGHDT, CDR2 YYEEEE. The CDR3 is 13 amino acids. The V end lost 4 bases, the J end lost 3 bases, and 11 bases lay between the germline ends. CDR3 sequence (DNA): TGTGCCAGCAGCCGCGACAGGAACTACGAGCAGTACTTC. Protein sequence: CASSRDRNYEQYF. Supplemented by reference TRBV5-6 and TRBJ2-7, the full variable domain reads DAGVTQSPTHLIKTRGQQVTLRCSPKSGHDTVSWYQQALGQGPQFIFQYYEEEERQRGNFPDRFSGHQFPNYSSELNVNALLLGDSALYLCASSRDRNYEQYFGPGTRLTVT.

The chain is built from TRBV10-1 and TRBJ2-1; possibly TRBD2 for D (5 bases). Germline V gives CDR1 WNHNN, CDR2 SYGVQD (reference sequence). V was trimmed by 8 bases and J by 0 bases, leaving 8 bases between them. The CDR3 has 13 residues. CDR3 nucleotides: TGCGCCAGCCGGAGGAGCTCCTACAATGAGCAGTTCTTC. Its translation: CASRRSSYNEQFF.

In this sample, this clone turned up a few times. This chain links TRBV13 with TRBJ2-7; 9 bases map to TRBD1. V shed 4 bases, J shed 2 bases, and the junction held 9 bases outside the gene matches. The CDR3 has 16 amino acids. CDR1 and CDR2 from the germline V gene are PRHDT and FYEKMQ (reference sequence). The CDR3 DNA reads TGTGCCAGCAGCTCCTTGGCGGGACAGGGAACCTACGAGCAGTACTTC. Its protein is CASSSLAGQGTYEQYF.

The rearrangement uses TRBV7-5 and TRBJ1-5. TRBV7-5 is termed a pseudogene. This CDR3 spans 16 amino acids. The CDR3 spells CVRSQTGVHSNQPQHF. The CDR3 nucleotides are TGTGTCAGAAGCCAAACGGGAGTTCATAGCAATCAGCCCCAGCATTTT.

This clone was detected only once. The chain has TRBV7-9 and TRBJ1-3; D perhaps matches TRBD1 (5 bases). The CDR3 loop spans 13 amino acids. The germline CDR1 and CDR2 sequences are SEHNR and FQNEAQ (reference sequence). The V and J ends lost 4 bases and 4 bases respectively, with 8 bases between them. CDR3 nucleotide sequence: TGTGCCAGCAGCTGGGGGGTCGGAAACACCATATATTTT. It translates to CASSWGVGNTIYF.

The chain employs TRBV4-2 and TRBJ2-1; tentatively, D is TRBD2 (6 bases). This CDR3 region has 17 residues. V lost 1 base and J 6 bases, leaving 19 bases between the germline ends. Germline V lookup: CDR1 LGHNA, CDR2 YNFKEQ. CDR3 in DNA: TGTGCCAGCAGCCAAGTTCTCGGGACTCGAAACGGCAATGAGCAGTTCTTC. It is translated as CASSQVLGTRNGNEQFF.

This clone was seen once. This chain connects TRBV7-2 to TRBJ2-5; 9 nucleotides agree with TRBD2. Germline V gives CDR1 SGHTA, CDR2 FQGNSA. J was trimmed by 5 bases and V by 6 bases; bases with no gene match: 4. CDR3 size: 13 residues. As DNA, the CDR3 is TGTGCCAGCAGAGGGACTAGCATGGAGACCCAGTACTTC. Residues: CASRGTSMETQYF.

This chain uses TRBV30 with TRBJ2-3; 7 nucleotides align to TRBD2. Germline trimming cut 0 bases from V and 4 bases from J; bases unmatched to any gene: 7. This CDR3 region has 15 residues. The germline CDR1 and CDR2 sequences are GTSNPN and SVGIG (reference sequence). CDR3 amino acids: CAWSVQRGFADTQYF. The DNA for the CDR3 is TGTGCCTGGAGTGTACAGCGGGGTTTCGCAGATACGCAGTATTTT.

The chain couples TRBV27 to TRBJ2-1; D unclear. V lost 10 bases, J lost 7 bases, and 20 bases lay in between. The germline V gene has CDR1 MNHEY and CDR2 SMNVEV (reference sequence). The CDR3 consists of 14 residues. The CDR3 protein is CAIGPRAKRNEQFF. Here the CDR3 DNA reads TGTGCCATCGGCCCCCGAGCGAAGAGGAATGAGCAGTTCTTC.

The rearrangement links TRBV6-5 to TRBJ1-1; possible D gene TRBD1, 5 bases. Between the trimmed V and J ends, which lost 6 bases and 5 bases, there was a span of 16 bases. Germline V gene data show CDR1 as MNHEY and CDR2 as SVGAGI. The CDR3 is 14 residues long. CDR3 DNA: TGTGCCAGCAGGGACACGGGGAGGAGTACTGAAGCTTTCTTT. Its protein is CASRDTGRSTEAFF.

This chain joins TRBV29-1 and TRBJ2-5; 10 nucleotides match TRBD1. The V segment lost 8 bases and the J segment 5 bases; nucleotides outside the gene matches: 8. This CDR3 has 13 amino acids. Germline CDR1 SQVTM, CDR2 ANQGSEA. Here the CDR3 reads CSTGTGVGETQYF. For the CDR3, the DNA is TGCAGCACCGGGACAGGGGTGGGGGAGACCCAGTACTTC.

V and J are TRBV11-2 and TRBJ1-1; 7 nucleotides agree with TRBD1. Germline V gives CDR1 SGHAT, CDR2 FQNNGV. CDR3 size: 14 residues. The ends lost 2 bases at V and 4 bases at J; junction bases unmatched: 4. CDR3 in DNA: TGTGCCAGCAGCTTATCAGGGGGAGGCACTGAAGCTTTCTTT. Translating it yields CASSLSGGGTEAFF.